This T cell receptor (beta chain) is drawn from a study of shared T cell receptors in the human thymus. Only in-frame clones appear in the TCRdb table, and some are missing; sequencing was by immunoSEQ multiplex PCR. The sample has 500,000 to 550,000 clones; about 80% are singletons. V gave up 3 bases and J gave up 4 bases; unmatched junction bases: 3. The germline V gene encodes CDR1 SGDLS and CDR2 YYNGEE. The CDR3 spans 15 residues. A further study also used this sample, focusing on human thymus T cells. That report notes: Thymic samples were excised during corrective heart operations. Thymic and blood repertoires appeared to carry a bias in their V and J gene usage. As related research reported, thymic repertoires overlapped highly among unrelated individuals.

The sample comprised thymocytes. This receptor was identified in a boy younger than two with a congenital heart defect. V and J are TRBV9 and TRBJ2-3; TRBD1 matches 12 bases. For the CDR3, the DNA is TGTGCCAGCAGCGAGGGGACAGGGGGCCCAGATACGCAGTATTTT. Its translation: CASSEGTGGPDTQYF. Drawing the rest from reference TRBV9 and TRBJ2-3, the complete variable domain is DSGVTQTPKHLITATGQRVTLRCSPRSGDLSVYWYQQSLDQGLQFLIQYYNGEERAKGNILERFSAQQFPDLHSELNLSSLELGDSALYFCASSEGTGGPDTQYFGPGTRLTVL.